This passage covers 17 T cell receptor beta chains from one sample sequenced in a study of cytomegalovirus exposure and HLA in healthy donors. The PCR ran on 60 Vbeta and 13 Jbeta primers. The method was immunoSEQ multiplex PCR; TCRdb's version includes in-frame clones alone and lacks a portion of them. There are some 97,000 clones in the sample; more than 60% occur only once, and over 4% lies in the top ten. Sample: PBMCs. These receptors all stem from a woman in her late teens or twenties in good health and CMV-seropositive.

The chain combines TRBV7-8 with TRBJ1-1; no definite D call. Looked up from germline, CDR1 is SGHVS and CDR2 is FQNEAQ. This CDR3 has 16 amino acids. Trimming removed 0 bases from V and 2 bases from J, with 13 bases in between. The CDR3 nucleotides are TGTGCCAGCAGCTTAGCGTCTGTCCAGGCAAACACTGAAGCTTTCTTT. It codes for CASSLASVQANTEAFF. Full variable domain (outside the CDR3, taken from reference TRBV7-8 and TRBJ1-1): GAGVSQSPRYKVAKRGQDVALRCDPISGHVSLFWYQQALGQGPEFLTYFQNEAQLDKSGLPSDRFFAERPEGSVSTLKIQRTQQEDSAVYLCASSLASVQANTEAFFGQGTRLTVV.

This clone was counted a few times. This chain uses TRBV19 with TRBJ2-6, with D perhaps matching TRBD2 (7 bases). Germline V gene data show CDR1 as LNHDA and CDR2 as SQIVND (reference sequence). The CDR3 is made up of 17 amino acids. V was shortened by 1 base and J by 0 bases, with 10 bases between the two germline ends. The CDR3 DNA sequence: TGTGCCAGTAGTATAGGGAGGGGGGGCTCTGGGGCCAACGTCCTGACTTTC. Its protein product is CASSIGRGGSGANVLTF.

This rearrangement joins TRBV19 to TRBJ1-5; a weak D match, TRBD1 (6 bases). Germline assignment: CDR1 LNHDA and CDR2 SQIVND (reference sequence). This CDR3 spans 17 amino acids. V lost 5 bases, J lost 0 bases, and 17 bases lay in between. CDR3 nucleotides: TGTGCCAGTAGTCCCCGAAGACAGGTTAATAGCAATCAGCCCCAGCATTTT. Protein product: CASSPRRQVNSNQPQHF.

The rearrangement joins TRBV7-8 to TRBJ2-1; 7 bases align to TRBD2. The CDR3 extends over 17 amino acids. CDR1 is SGHVS and CDR2 is FQNEAQ in the germline V gene. V gave up 5 bases and J gave up 4 bases; unmatched junction bases: 14. The CDR3 nucleotides are TGTGCCAGCAGCCCCTCCTCTAGGTCTAGCGGTTACAATGAGCAGTTCTTC. It is translated as CASSPSSRSSGYNEQFF.

V is TRBV15 and J is TRBJ1-2; possibly TRBD1 for D (6 bases). Per the germline V gene, CDR1 is LNHNV and CDR2 is YYDKDF (reference sequence). CDR3 length: 12 residues. The ends were cut back, 4 bases at V and 3 bases at J, with 6 bases in the middle. CDR3 region: CATSKGDYGYTF. The CDR3 DNA reads TGTGCCACCAGCAAGGGGGACTATGGCTACACCTTC.

The J gene is TRBJ2-2, the V gene TRBV2; perhaps TRBD1 as D (6 bases). The germline V gene has CDR1 SNHLY and CDR2 FYNNEI. Trimming cost V 5 bases and J 4 bases, with 8 bases left between them. The CDR3 runs 13 residues. The CDR3 here is CASSSTGTGELFF. The CDR3 nucleotides read TGTGCCAGCAGTTCGACAGGCACCGGGGAGCTGTTTTTT.

The chain employs TRBV14 and TRBJ2-7; tentatively, D is TRBD1 (5 bases). Germline V gene data show CDR1 as SGHDN and CDR2 as FVKESK. Trimming took 4 bases from V and 3 from J, leaving 13 bases between them. The CDR3 runs 14 residues. The CDR3 DNA sequence: TGTGCCAGCAGCCCCCCAGGGATACTCTACGAGCAGTACTTC. It yields the protein CASSPPGILYEQYF.

The gene calls are TRBV6-4 and TRBJ2-2, with no clear D. V shed 6 bases and J shed 4 bases, with 9 bases lying between them. Per the germline V gene, CDR1 is MRHNA and CDR2 is SNTAGT. This CDR3 comprises 13 residues. CDR3 amino acids: CASSPSSTGELFF. CDR3 DNA sequence: TGTGCCAGCAGCCCGAGTTCCACCGGGGAGCTGTTTTTT.

The chain combines TRBV7-6 with TRBJ1-5; 10 positions agree with TRBD1. The trim removed 5 bases at V and 4 bases at J, leaving 20 bases unmatched. This CDR3 is 20 amino acids long. Germline loops: CDR1 SGHVS, CDR2 FNYEAQ. As DNA, the CDR3 is TGTGCCAGCAGCGAATATCAAGGGGGACAGGGGAGGTCTTGGAATCAGCCCCAGCATTTT. It translates to CASSEYQGGQGRSWNQPQHF.

The rearrangement joins TRBV19 to TRBJ2-3, with a weak D call TRBD2 (5 bases). The germline V and J ends were trimmed by 5 bases and 3 bases, with 15 bases remaining between them. Germline assignment: CDR1 LNHDA and CDR2 SQIVND (reference sequence). CDR3 size: 15 residues. As DNA, the CDR3 is TGTGCCAGTAGTGACCCGTGGGGAGCAACAGATACGCAGTATTTT. Protein product: CASSDPWGATDTQYF.

The rearrangement joins TRBV4-2 to TRBJ1-4; the D gene is possibly TRBD1 (6 bases). Germline V lookup: CDR1 LGHNA, CDR2 YNFKEQ. With 0 bases removed from V and 8 bases from J, the gap between germline ends came to 16 bases. CDR3 size: 16 residues. This chain's CDR3 is CASSQDGGAGGEKLFF. CDR3 nucleotide sequence: TGTGCCAGCAGCCAAGATGGGGGGGCCGGGGGAGAAAAACTGTTTTTT.

The gene calls are TRBV19 and TRBJ1-5; 7 nucleotides align to TRBD1. V lost 7 bases, J lost 6 bases, and 6 bases stayed unmatched. CDR3 length equals 13 residues. CDR1 LNHDA and CDR2 SQIVND come from the germline V gene (reference sequence). This CDR3 is CASNQGVVQPQHF. CDR3 nucleotides: TGTGCCAGTAATCAGGGGGTCGTTCAGCCCCAGCATTTT.

J is TRBJ1-2 and V is TRBV27; 7 bases fit TRBD1. J lost 4 bases, V lost 5 bases, and 4 bases had no gene match. Germline-derived CDR1 and CDR2 are MNHEY and SMNVEV (reference sequence). The CDR3 length is 13 residues. The chain's CDR3 is CASSPGQSYGYTF. Written as DNA, the CDR3 is TGTGCCAGCAGTCCGGGACAGTCCTATGGCTACACCTTC.

The chain joins TRBV4-3 to TRBJ2-7; TRBD2 matches 10 bases. The junction had 6 bases not matched to a gene; V was cut back by 0 bases and J by 7 bases. Germline V CDR1 and CDR2: LGHNA, YSLEER. The CDR3 sequence is 15 residues long. The CDR3 DNA follows: TGCGCCAGCAGCCAAGAAGCTAGCGGGAGTCGAGAGCAGTACTTC. Its protein product is CASSQEASGSREQYF.

This clone was picked up one time. This sequence joins TRBV10-3 and TRBJ1-5; D is undetermined. The CDR3 is 14 amino acids. CDR1 is ENHRY and CDR2 is SYGVKD in the germline V gene. V lost 4 bases and J 0 bases, leaving 7 bases between the germline ends. The CDR3 spells CAISGGYSNQPQHF. The CDR3 bases are TGTGCCATCAGTGGCGGGTATAGCAATCAGCCCCAGCATTTT.

This rearrangement joins TRBV7-7 to TRBJ2-7, with 8 bases lining up with TRBD1. Germline V gene lookup returns CDR1 SSHAT and CDR2 FNYEAQ (reference sequence). The junction had 4 bases not matched to a gene; V was cut back by 1 base and J by 2 bases. The CDR3 length is 15 residues. The CDR3 DNA reads as TGTGCCAGCAGCTTAGGAACAGGGGGTACCTACGAGCAGTACTTC. This codes for CASSLGTGGTYEQYF.

The chain links TRBV7-3 to TRBJ2-7; 8 nucleotides agree with TRBD2. V gave up 4 bases and J gave up 2 bases; unmatched junction bases: 13. CDR3 length: 17 residues. CDR1 is SGHTA, CDR2 FQGTGA, per germline. CDR3 amino acids: CASSSRLGLEGTYEQYF. The CDR3 bases are TGTGCCAGCAGCTCCCGATTGGGACTAGAAGGAACCTACGAGCAGTACTTC.